This entry lists 7 T cell receptor beta chains sequenced from one sample in a study of T cells after somatic rescue of genetic block. TCRdb's copy holds only in-frame clones and misses some; the assay was immunoSEQ multiplex PCR. The profile shows 80,000 to 100,000 clones, approximately 90% of them singletons. The sequencing input was peripheral blood mononuclear cells (PBMCs). These receptors all stem from a woman between 18 and 29 years old.

The rearrangement links TRBV2 to TRBJ1-1; 8 bases fit TRBD1. The trim removed 6 bases at V and 5 bases at J, leaving 8 bases unmatched. The CDR3 extends over 14 amino acids. CDR1 is SNHLY, CDR2 FYNNEI, per germline. CDR3 residues: CASRVDRVETEAFF. CDR3 bases: TGTGCCAGCAGGGTGGACAGGGTGGAAACTGAAGCTTTCTTT.

The chain is built from TRBV4-1 and TRBJ1-1; TRBD1 aligns across 8 bases. The CDR3 covers 16 residues. The junction had 12 bases not matched to a gene; V was cut back by 4 bases and J by 5 bases. CDR1 is MGHRA and CDR2 is YSYEKL in the germline V gene. The CDR3 loop reads CASSRIGTGGGTEAFF. The CDR3 region has the DNA TGCGCCAGCAGCCGCATTGGCACAGGGGGAGGAACTGAAGCTTTCTTT.

V and J are TRBV28 and TRBJ1-5, with a weak D call TRBD1 (5 bases). Trimming took off 3 bases at V and 11 bases at J, with 20 bases between the two ends. The CDR3 runs 15 residues. Germline CDR1 and CDR2: MDHEN and SYDVKM. CDR3 DNA: TGTGCCAGCAGTTTTGAGACCCCCCGCGTGGGGGCCCAGCATTTT. Encoded protein: CASSFETPRVGAQHF.

J is TRBJ2-1 and V is TRBV11-3; D unclear. CDR1 is SGHNT, CDR2 YENEEA, per germline. V lost 1 base to trimming and J lost 8 bases, with 15 bases between them. This CDR3 has 15 residues. The CDR3 sequence: CASSLGAGRFDEQFF. Here the CDR3 DNA reads TGTGCCAGCAGCTTAGGTGCTGGCAGGTTCGATGAGCAGTTCTTC.

J is TRBJ1-2 and V is TRBV5-1; D is uncertain. V lost 7 bases, J lost 3 bases, and 16 bases lay in between. CDR3 length equals 14 residues. Germline lookup yields CDR1 SGHRS and CDR2 YFSETQ. CDR3 protein: CASATGTVDYGYTF. The DNA of the CDR3 is TGCGCCAGCGCCACGGGAACCGTAGACTATGGCTACACCTTC.

This clone was detected only a few times. The chain uses TRBV7-9 and TRBJ1-3, with a tentative D call TRBD1 (6 bases). The CDR3 extends over 15 amino acids. Germline V CDR1 and CDR2: SEHNR, FQNEAQ (reference sequence). V was trimmed by 4 bases and J by 7 bases, leaving 17 bases between them. CDR3 residues: CASSSREGGLNTIYF. The CDR3 nucleotides read TGTGCCAGCAGCTCCCGTGAGGGGGGGCTGAACACCATATATTTT. The full variable domain, in which reference TRBV7-9 and TRBJ1-3 provide the parts outside the CDR3, is DTGVSQNPRHKITKRGQNVTFRCDPISEHNRLYWYRQTLGQGPEFLTYFQNEAQLEKSRLLSDRFSAERPKGSFSTLEIQRTEQGDSAMYLCASSSREGGLNTIYFGEGSWLTVV.

The rearrangement joins TRBV19 to TRBJ2-2; a weak D match, TRBD1 (5 bases). The CDR3 sequence is 17 residues long. Trimming shortened V by 6 bases and J by 0 bases, and 17 bases separated the two germline ends. Per the germline V gene, CDR1 is LNHDA and CDR2 is SQIVND (reference sequence). DNA of the CDR3: TGTGCCAGTAGAAATCGGGCCAGGGCTTCGAACACCGGGGAGCTGTTTTTT. Protein product: CASRNRARASNTGELFF.